These 20 T cell receptor beta chains share one sample of origin, sequenced in a study of T-cell memory formation after mild COVID-19. TCRdb reprocessed the 5' RACE reads with MiXCR, giving one entry per CDR3 protein. The sample lists hundreds of thousands of distinct CDR3 sequences; roughly 15% were seen once. Sequencing was performed on PBMCs or a T cell subset sorted from them (not recorded which). These receptors were obtained from a man aged 18 to 30 who had mild COVID-19 (a few samples of this study predate the infection). Cell type and time point are not known.

This clonotype appeared a few times. The V gene is TRBV7-9, the J gene TRBJ2-6, with D perhaps TRBD2 (5 bases). The V gene lost 6 bases and the J gene lost 0 bases, with 12 bases spanning the gap. Per the germline V gene, CDR1 is SEHNR and CDR2 is FQNEAQ (reference sequence). The CDR3 spans 16 residues. CDR3 DNA sequence: TGTGCCAGCAGGAAGACGAGCGGCTCTGGGGCCAACGTCCTGACTTTC. Its protein product is CASRKTSGSGANVLTF.

The table lists this clonotype with a few counts. The chain links TRBV6-2 or TRBV6-3 to TRBJ2-7; tentatively, D is TRBD2 (5 bases). Deletions cut 2 bases from V and 7 bases from J, with 18 bases between. Germline V gives CDR1 MNHEY, CDR2 SVGEGT. The length of the CDR3 is 15 residues. The CDR3 loop reads CASSYGGSWVGEQYV. The CDR3, as DNA: TGTGCCAGCAGTTACGGAGGTAGCTGGGTCGGGGAGCAGTACGTC.

V gene TRBV4-2 combines with J gene TRBJ1-6; the D gene is possibly TRBD1 (5 bases). In germline, CDR1 is LGHNA, CDR2 YNFKEQ. This CDR3 is 18 amino acids long. The V and J ends lost 0 bases and 4 bases respectively, with 16 bases between them. The CDR3 coding sequence is TGTGCCAGCAGCCAAGACGAGGGGCGGGTACTTTATAATTCACCCCTCCACTTT. This sequence encodes CASSQDEGRVLYNSPLHF.

This chain links TRBV10-3 with TRBJ2-1; TRBD1 might be the D (5 bases). The CDR3 is 15 amino acids. The germline gives CDR1 ENHRY, CDR2 SYGVKD. V was trimmed by 2 bases and J by 5 bases, leaving 13 bases between them. Here the CDR3 reads CAISERGFTNNEQFF. The CDR3 coding sequence is TGTGCCATCAGTGAGAGGGGATTCACAAACAATGAGCAGTTCTTC.

The sample holds a few counts of this clonotype. The rearrangement uses TRBV6-6 and TRBJ2-7, with D possibly being TRBD1 (6 bases). The CDR3 totals 14 residues. Between the trimmed V and J ends, which lost 6 bases and 0 bases, there was a span of 12 bases. Germline assignment: CDR1 MNHNY and CDR2 SVGAGI (reference sequence). The CDR3 region is CASRWGPSSYEQYV. The DNA of the CDR3 is TGTGCCAGCAGGTGGGGGCCGAGCTCCTACGAGCAGTACGTC.

The chain links TRBV20-1 to TRBJ1-5; D might be TRBD1 (5 bases). CDR3 length: 14 residues. V was shortened by 0 bases and J by 7 bases, with 13 bases between the two germline ends. The germline gives CDR1 DFQATT, CDR2 SNEGSKA (reference sequence). CDR3 in amino acids: CSARDHTGRQPQHF. Written as DNA, the CDR3 is TGCAGTGCTAGAGATCACACGGGGCGGCAGCCCCAGCATTTT.

This chain joins TRBV7-9 and TRBJ1-4; D is unclear. V lost 1 base and J lost 8, with 14 bases in between. This CDR3 comprises 15 residues. Germline CDR1 reads SEHNR; CDR2 reads FQNEAQ (reference sequence). The CDR3 loop is CASSLGFWAGEKLFF. The CDR3 coding sequence is TGTGCCAGCAGCTTAGGTTTCTGGGCCGGGGAAAAACTGTTTTTT.

This clonotype was observed a handful of times. The genes are TRBV27 and TRBJ2-7, with D uncertain. The length of the CDR3 is 13 residues. Deletions cut 0 bases from V and 3 bases from J, with 6 bases between. The V gene's germline CDR1 is MNHEY and CDR2 SMNVEV (reference sequence). In DNA form, the CDR3 reads TGTGCCAGCAGTTTATCGGATTACTACGAGCAGTACTTC. As protein: CASSLSDYYEQYF.

This chain connects TRBV12-3 or TRBV12-4 to TRBJ2-4; either TRBD1 or TRBD2 may supply D (5 bases each). V was cut by 6 bases and J by 4 bases, with 13 bases left in between. The CDR3 consists of 14 residues. The CDR3 reads CASRGTSKKNIQYF. The CDR3 DNA reads TGTGCCAGCAGGGGGACCTCCAAGAAAAACATTCAGTACTTC.

This clonotype was seen a few times. This sequence joins TRBV7-9 and TRBJ2-7; no clear D. V dropped 5 bases and J dropped 5 bases, with 10 bases sitting between them. Germline V gene sequence: CDR1 SEHNR, CDR2 FQNEAQ (reference sequence). The CDR3 is 12 amino acids. Here the CDR3 DNA reads TGTGCCAGCAGCCCGTCCTTTAACGAGCAGTACTTC. Amino acid sequence: CASSPSFNEQYF.

CDR3 in DNA: TGTGCCAGCAGCTTAGTATTTGTGCCTCCGGGATATTTT. Translation: CASSLVFVPPGYF. The chain has TRBV7-4 and TRBJ2-3; weak D call: TRBD2 (5 bases). The V gene's germline CDR1 is SGHVT and CDR2 SQSDAQ. V shed 1 base and J shed 15 bases, with 17 bases lying between them. This CDR3 is built from 13 residues. The complete variable domain, with remaining parts taken from reference TRBV7-4 and TRBJ2-3, reads GAGVSQSPRYKVAKRGRDVALRCDSISGHVTLYWYRQTLGQGSEVLTYSQSDAQRDKSGRPSGRFSAERPERSVSTLKIQRTEQGDSAVYLCASSLVFVPPGYFGPGTRLTVL.

The sample holds a few counts of this clonotype. V usage is TRBV2 and J usage is TRBJ1-5; D uncertain. Per the germline V gene, CDR1 is SNHLY and CDR2 is FYNNEI. Trimming removed 8 bases at V and 7 bases at J, with 18 bases between. CDR3 length: 14 residues. The CDR3 region has the DNA TGTGCCAGCGGTATAGTGACAATGGGACAGCCCCAGCATTTT. This translates into CASGIVTMGQPQHF.

The chain employs TRBV6-2 or TRBV6-3 and TRBJ2-7; 10 bases align to TRBD2. CDR1 is MNHEY and CDR2 is SVGEGT in the germline V gene. The CDR3 runs to 16 residues. V was pared by 6 bases and J by 1 base, with 9 bases of the junction left unmatched. The CDR3 DNA is TGTGCCAGCAGCCGAGCGGGGGGGCATCTATCCTACGAGCAGTACTTC. Protein product: CASSRAGGHLSYEQYF.

This clonotype was seen a few times. This CDR3 is CASSWTGSSYNSPLHF. The CDR3 nucleotides read TGTGCCAGCAGCTGGACAGGGAGCTCCTATAATTCACCCCTCCACTTT. This chain joins TRBV2 and TRBJ1-6, with 8 bases matching TRBD1. This CDR3 has 16 residues. Germline assignment: CDR1 SNHLY and CDR2 FYNNEI. The ends lost 6 bases at V and 0 bases at J; junction bases unmatched: 4.

This clonotype was seen ten or more times. The CDR3 DNA reads TGTGCCAGCAGCGTGCCTGGGACTCCGGAGACCCAGTACTTC. This gives the protein CASSVPGTPETQYF. The chain couples TRBV12-3 or TRBV12-4 to TRBJ2-5; D might be TRBD2 (6 bases). The V end lost 6 bases, the J end lost 5 bases, and 16 bases lay between the germline ends. The CDR3 consists of 14 residues.

In DNA, the CDR3 is TGTGCCAGCGGGACCCTAGGGACTTCCCCAGCAGATACGCAGTATTTT. The encoded protein is CASGTLGTSPADTQYF. The chain has TRBV28 and TRBJ2-3; TRBD2 might be the D (6 bases). In germline, CDR1 is MDHEN, CDR2 SYDVKM. The germline V and J ends were trimmed by 8 bases and 4 bases, with 22 bases remaining between them. This CDR3 is 16 amino acids long.

This clonotype was found many times. CDR3 DNA sequence: TGTGCCAGCAGCGCTATAGCGGGGGGCGGATACGAGCAGTACTTC. The encoded protein is CASSAIAGGGYEQYF. The chain uses TRBV7-6 and TRBJ2-7, with TRBD2 identical over 10 bases. V lost 5 bases to trimming and J lost 4 bases; unmatched junction nucleotides: 8. The CDR3 contains 15 residues. CDR1 is SGHVS, CDR2 FNYEAQ, per germline.

This chain links TRBV29-1 with TRBJ2-7; 11 nucleotides agree with TRBD1. Trimming removed 7 bases from V and 4 bases from J; junction bases left unmatched: 9. This CDR3 is built from 14 residues. The germline V gene has CDR1 SQVTM and CDR2 ANQGSEA. The DNA for the CDR3 is TGCAGCGCCGGGGGACAGGGGGGTTTATACGAGCAGTACTTC. Translation gives CSAGGQGGLYEQYF.

The V call is TRBV5-1, the J call TRBJ1-2, with D tentatively TRBD1 (6 bases). Germline CDR1 SGHRS, CDR2 YFSETQ. The CDR3 totals 15 residues. The germline V and J ends were trimmed by 0 bases and 2 bases, with 11 bases remaining between them. CDR3 loop: CASSLEGRGNYGYTF. The DNA for the CDR3 is TGCGCCAGCAGCTTGGAGGGCAGGGGAAACTATGGCTACACCTTC.

This clonotype turned up a few times. The J gene is TRBJ1-2, the V gene TRBV5-5; 7 bases line up with TRBD1. V lost 4 bases to trimming and J lost 5 bases; unmatched junction nucleotides: 11. The CDR3 spans 15 residues. Germline CDR1 SGHKS, CDR2 YYEKEE (reference sequence). The CDR3 region has the DNA TGTGCCAGCAGCCCATCCCCCGGACAGGAGTATGGCTACACCTTC. As protein: CASSPSPGQEYGYTF.